Listed below are T cell receptor beta chains from one sample, sequenced in a study of cytomegalovirus exposure and HLA in healthy donors. TCRdb keeps only in-frame clones here, not all; method: immunoSEQ multiplex PCR. The sample lists around 150,000 clones, roughly 89% occurring once. Sequencing was performed on PBMCs. These receptors were taken from a man younger than 35 in good health and CMV-seropositive. The CDR3 runs from the conserved cysteine through the conserved F or W. The D gene is left open where the match is weak. The size field is filled for only some rows; it gives once, few, many or a size class.

v_gene	j_gene	d_gene	abundance	CDR3nt	CDR3aa
TRBV4-1	TRBJ1-2	.	.	TGCGCCAGCAGCCAAGTCAGGGGCGACGGCTACACCTTC	CASSQVRGDGYTF
TRBV29-1	TRBJ2-7	TRBD2	.	TGCAGCGCAGTAGAAGCGGGATCAACCTACGAGCAGTACTTC	CSAVEAGSTYEQYF
TRBV30	TRBJ2-6	.	.	TGTGCCTGGGAGTACGGCGGCCCGGGAGGGGCCAACGTCCTGACTTTC	CAWEYGGPGGANVLTF
TRBV7-8	TRBJ2-1	.	.	TGTGCCAGCAGCTCCCACAAGCGGACCTACAATGAGCAGTTCTTC	CASSSHKRTYNEQFF
TRBV5-1	TRBJ2-3	.	.	TGCGCCAGCAGTCTTAGCGGTAGCACAGATACGCAGTATTTT	CASSLSGSTDTQYF
TRBV5-1	TRBJ2-7	.	.	TGCGCCAGCAGCTTGGCGGGGACATACGAGCAGTACTTC	CASSLAGTYEQYF
TRBV7-9	TRBJ2-6	.	.	TGTGCCAGCAGCTTGGCGGGAAGTGGGAGTGCTGGGGCCAACGTCCTGACTTTC	CASSLAGSGSAGANVLTF
TRBV6-1	TRBJ2-6	TRBD1	.	TGTGCCAGCAGTGACGGGACAGCCCCGTCTGGGGCCAACGTCCTGACTTTC	CASSDGTAPSGANVLTF
TRBV2	TRBJ2-2	TRBD1	.	TGTGCCAGCCGACAGGGCCTTAACACCGGGGAGCTGTTTTTT	CASRQGLNTGELFF
TRBV11-3	TRBJ2-7	.	few	TGTGCCAGCAGCTCCGTCCCCAGGCTGCAGTACTTC	CASSSVPRLQYF
TRBV11-2	TRBJ2-1	.	.	TGTGCCAGCAGCTTCTCAGCGGCGATCTCCTACAATGAGCAGTTCTTC	CASSFSAAISYNEQFF
TRBV5-1	TRBJ2-1	.	few	TGCGCCAGCAGCTTGTCGACTAGTAGCGCCAATGAGCAGTTCTTC	CASSLSTSSANEQFF
TRBV29-1	TRBJ1-2	TRBD1	.	TGCAGCGTGACCCCGGGACAGGGGGCTGGAGGCTACACCTTC	CSVTPGQGAGGYTF
TRBV27	TRBJ2-7	TRBD2	.	TGTGCCAGCTCCTTGAGTAGCGGGCTTCCCTACGAGCAGTACTTC	CASSLSSGLPYEQYF
TRBV27	TRBJ2-2	.	.	TGTGCCAGCAGTTTAAGGGGGAGAGACACCGGGGAGCTGTTTTTT	CASSLRGRDTGELFF
TRBV19	TRBJ2-7	.	.	TGTGCCAGTAGTATAGCTTTGGGACAATCCTACGAGCAGTACTTC	CASSIALGQSYEQYF
TRBV11-3	TRBJ2-1	.	.	TGTGCCAGCAGCTTAGTCCGGGGACACACGACCTACAATGAGCAGTTCTTC	CASSLVRGHTTYNEQFF
TRBV2	TRBJ2-7	.	.	TGTGCCAGCAGCCTCGGCGAGGGTGACGAGCAGTACTTC	CASSLGEGDEQYF
TRBV21-1	TRBJ2-7	.	.	TGTGCCAGCAGCAAAGCGCCCTCGAGGCTAGCGAACTCCTACGAGCAGTACTTC	CASSKAPSRLANSYEQYF
TRBV28	TRBJ1-1	.	few	TGTGCCAGCATCGGGGACACTGAAGCTTTCTTT	CASIGDTEAFF
TRBV5-1	TRBJ1-5	.	few	TGCGCCAGCAGCCCCGAAACCTCAGGGGTTGGGCAGCCCCAGCATTTT	CASSPETSGVGQPQHF
TRBV27	TRBJ2-2	TRBD2	.	TGTGCCAGCAGGACTAGCGGGAGATACACCGGGGAGCTGTTTTTT	CASRTSGRYTGELFF